This TCR beta chain was profiled in a study of blood T cell repertoires in COVID-19. Assay used: immunoSEQ multiplex PCR; TCRdb lists only in-frame clones, some missing. The sample shows around 300,000 clones, 89% of them seen only once. The TCR sequence derives from a man aged 50-59 years with acute or convalescent COVID-19. The source material was peripheral blood.

The CDR3 loop is CASSQEGAMGGEQFF. The CDR3 DNA follows: TGCGCCAGCAGCCAAGAAGGGGCGATGGGCGGTGAGCAGTTCTTC. The V gene is TRBV4-1, the J gene TRBJ2-1, with TRBD1 as a possible D gene (5 bases). The ends were cut back, 0 bases at V and 9 bases at J, with 15 bases in the middle. Germline CDR1 MGHRA, CDR2 YSYEKL. This CDR3 is 15 amino acids long.